The 11 T cell receptor beta chains below all came from one sample that was sequenced in a study of cytomegalovirus exposure and HLA in healthy donors. The method was immunoSEQ multiplex PCR; TCRdb's version includes in-frame clones alone and lacks a portion of them. The sample contains some 140,000 clones, about 86% of which appear only once. Sequencing input: PBMCs. The receptors come from a human donor in good health.

This clone appeared once. The chain joins TRBV15 to TRBJ1-2; tentatively, D is TRBD1 (5 bases). Trimming took off 0 bases at V and 5 bases at J, with 10 bases between the two ends. The CDR3 runs 14 residues. Germline CDR1 reads LNHNV; CDR2 reads YYDKDF (reference sequence). The CDR3 spells CATSRDQAGYGYTF. For the CDR3, the DNA is TGTGCCACCAGCAGAGATCAGGCAGGGTATGGCTACACCTTC.

This chain uses TRBV6-6 with TRBJ2-7; 8 bases align to TRBD1. There are 15 residues in the CDR3. Germline CDR1 is MNHNY and CDR2 is SVGAGI (reference sequence). V lost 0 bases, J lost 5 bases, and 6 bases stayed unmatched. The CDR3 sequence is CASSYSRTGYNEQYF. Here the CDR3 DNA reads TGTGCCAGCAGTTACTCGCGGACAGGGTACAACGAGCAGTACTTC.

The genes are TRBV18 and TRBJ2-3, with TRBD1 identical over 7 bases. Germline V gene data show CDR1 as KGHSH and CDR2 as LQKENI. J gave up 2 bases and V 3 bases, and 5 bases lay outside the gene matches. The CDR3 length is 15 residues. DNA for the CDR3: TGTGCCAGCTCACCGAGGGACAGCTACACAGATACGCAGTATTTT. It encodes CASSPRDSYTDTQYF.

The chain joins TRBV5-1 to TRBJ2-1, with D perhaps matching TRBD1 (5 bases). Per the germline V gene, CDR1 is SGHRS and CDR2 is YFSETQ. The CDR3 consists of 14 residues. V dropped 5 bases and J dropped 2 bases, with 11 bases sitting between them. The CDR3 reads CASRFTGAYNEQFF. CDR3 DNA sequence: TGCGCCAGCAGATTTACAGGCGCCTACAATGAGCAGTTCTTC.

This chain joins TRBV4-1 and TRBJ1-2; D ambiguous. Germline V gives CDR1 MGHRA, CDR2 YSYEKL. This CDR3 is 13 amino acids long. The ends were cut back, 1 base at V and 8 bases at J, with 11 bases in the middle. The DNA of the CDR3 is TGCGCCAGCAGCCAAGTCGGGGAGGGAGGCTACACCTTC. It specifies CASSQVGEGGYTF.

The chain combines TRBV7-9 with TRBJ2-3, with 9 bases that match TRBD1. The CDR3 runs to 14 residues. V trimming: 3 bases; J trimming: 14 bases; junction bases outside the gene matches: 12. Germline CDR1 reads SEHNR; CDR2 reads FQNEAQ (reference sequence). The CDR3 sequence is CASSFVAVTGGPYF. The CDR3 DNA sequence: TGTGCCAGCAGCTTTGTCGCGGTGACAGGGGGTCCGTATTTT.

The V call is TRBV4-2, the J call TRBJ2-3; D may be TRBD2 (6 bases). Trimming cost V 6 bases and J 3 bases, with 19 bases left between them. Germline V CDR1 and CDR2: LGHNA, YNFKEQ. CDR3 length: 16 amino acids. CDR3 in DNA: TGTGCCAGCAGGCAGAACCCGGGAGTAGGGACAGATACGCAGTATTTT. It codes for CASRQNPGVGTDTQYF.

The V and J genes are TRBV7-9 and TRBJ2-5, with D possibly matching TRBD1 (6 bases). This CDR3 contains 14 residues. Trimming shortened V by 5 bases and J by 7 bases, and 17 bases separated the two germline ends. In germline, CDR1 is SEHNR, CDR2 FQNEAQ (reference sequence). CDR3 loop: CASSAVTGKRTQYF. The CDR3 nucleotides are TGTGCCAGCAGCGCCGTGACAGGCAAGAGGACCCAGTACTTC.

The V and J genes are TRBV27 and TRBJ1-6, with 7 nucleotides matching TRBD1. The CDR3 consists of 14 residues. Per germline, CDR1 MNHEY and CDR2 SMNVEV (reference sequence). V shed 3 bases and J 8 bases; nucleotides not matched to a gene: 4. For the CDR3, the DNA is TGTGCCAGCAGTTTGGGACAGCGGTATTCACCCCTCCACTTT. Its protein product is CASSLGQRYSPLHF.

The chain employs TRBV11-2 and TRBJ2-7; TRBD1 agrees at 7 bases. Losses at the gene ends were 5 bases for V and 3 bases for J; bases not matched to a gene: 10. The germline gives CDR1 SGHAT, CDR2 FQNNGV. This CDR3 comprises 15 residues. CDR3 region: CASSPPGQEIYEQYF. As DNA, the CDR3 is TGTGCCAGCAGCCCACCCGGACAGGAGATCTACGAGCAGTACTTC.

The chain links TRBV10-2 to TRBJ1-4; 10 positions match TRBD1. V trimming: 3 bases; J trimming: 11 bases; junction bases outside the gene matches: 3. In germline, CDR1 is WSHSY, CDR2 SAAADI. CDR3 length: 13 amino acids. CDR3 sequence (DNA): TGCGCCAGCAGTGATGACAGGGGGCAGAAACTGTTTTTT. Translation gives CASSDDRGQKLFF.